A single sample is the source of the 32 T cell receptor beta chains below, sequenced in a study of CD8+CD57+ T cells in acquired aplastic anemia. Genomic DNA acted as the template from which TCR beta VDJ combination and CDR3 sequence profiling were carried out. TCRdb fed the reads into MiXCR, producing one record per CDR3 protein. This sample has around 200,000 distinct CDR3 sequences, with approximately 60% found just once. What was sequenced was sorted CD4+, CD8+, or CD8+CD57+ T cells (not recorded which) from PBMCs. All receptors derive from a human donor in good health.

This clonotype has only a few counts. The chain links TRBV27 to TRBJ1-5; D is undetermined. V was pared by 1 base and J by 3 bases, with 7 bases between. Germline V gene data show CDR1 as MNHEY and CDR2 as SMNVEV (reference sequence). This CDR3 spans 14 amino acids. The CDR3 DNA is TGTGCCAGCAGTTTATTGTCGACCAATCAGCCCCAGCATTTT. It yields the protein CASSLLSTNQPQHF.

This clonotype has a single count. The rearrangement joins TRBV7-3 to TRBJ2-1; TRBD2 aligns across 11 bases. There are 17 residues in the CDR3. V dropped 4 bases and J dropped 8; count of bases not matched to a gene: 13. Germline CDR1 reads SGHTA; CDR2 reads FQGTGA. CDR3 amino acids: CASSSSPLAGGWDEQFF. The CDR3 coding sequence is TGTGCCAGCAGCTCGTCACCTCTAGCGGGGGGATGGGATGAGCAGTTCTTC.

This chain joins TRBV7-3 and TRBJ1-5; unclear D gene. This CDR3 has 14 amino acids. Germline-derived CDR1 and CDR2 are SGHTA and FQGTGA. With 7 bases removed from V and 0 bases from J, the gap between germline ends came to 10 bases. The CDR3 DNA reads TGTGCCAGCAACCTCTCTTTTAGCAATCAGCCCCAGCATTTT. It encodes CASNLSFSNQPQHF. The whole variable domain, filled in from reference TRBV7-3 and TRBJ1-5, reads GAGVSQTPSNKVTEKGKYVELRCDPISGHTALYWYRQSLGQGPEFLIYFQGTGAADDSGLPNDRFFAVRPEGSVSTLKIQRTERGDSAVYLCASNLSFSNQPQHFGDGTRLSIL.

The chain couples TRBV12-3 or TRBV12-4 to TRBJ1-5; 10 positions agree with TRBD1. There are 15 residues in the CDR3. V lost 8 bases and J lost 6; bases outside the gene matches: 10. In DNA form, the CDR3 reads TGTGCCAGCGCCAGTTTGAGGGACAGGGGTCAGCCCCAGCATTTT. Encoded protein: CASASLRDRGQPQHF.

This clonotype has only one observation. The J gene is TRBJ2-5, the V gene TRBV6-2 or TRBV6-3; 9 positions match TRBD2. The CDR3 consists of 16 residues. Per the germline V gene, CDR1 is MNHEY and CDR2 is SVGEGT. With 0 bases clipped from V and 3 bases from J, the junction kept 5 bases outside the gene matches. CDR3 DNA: TGTGCCAGCAGTTACTCAGGCGGGGGGGCGGAAGAGACCCAGTACTTC. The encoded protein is CASSYSGGGAEETQYF.

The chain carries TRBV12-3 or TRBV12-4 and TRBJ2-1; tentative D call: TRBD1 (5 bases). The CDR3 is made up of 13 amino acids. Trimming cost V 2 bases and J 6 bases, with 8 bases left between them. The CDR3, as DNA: TGTGCCAGCAGTTTATCAAGGGGCAATGAGCAGTTCTTC. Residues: CASSLSRGNEQFF.

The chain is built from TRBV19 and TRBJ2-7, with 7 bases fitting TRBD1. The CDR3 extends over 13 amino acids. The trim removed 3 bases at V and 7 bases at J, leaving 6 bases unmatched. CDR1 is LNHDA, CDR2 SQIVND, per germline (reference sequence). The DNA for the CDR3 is TGTGCCAGTAGTATGAGACAGGGTAAGGAGCAGTACTTC. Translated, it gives CASSMRQGKEQYF.

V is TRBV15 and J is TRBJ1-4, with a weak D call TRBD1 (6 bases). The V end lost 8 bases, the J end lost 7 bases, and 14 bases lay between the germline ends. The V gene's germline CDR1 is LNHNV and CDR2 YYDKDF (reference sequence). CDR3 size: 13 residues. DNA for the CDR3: TGTGCCACCGCGGACAGAGTTACTGAAAAACTGTTTTTT. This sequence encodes CATADRVTEKLFF.

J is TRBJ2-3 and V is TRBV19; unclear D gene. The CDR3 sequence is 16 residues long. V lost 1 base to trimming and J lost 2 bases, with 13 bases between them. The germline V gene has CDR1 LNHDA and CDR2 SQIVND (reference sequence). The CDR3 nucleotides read TGTGCCAGTAGTATAGCGGGCCGAAGGGTCACAGATACGCAGTATTTT. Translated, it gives CASSIAGRRVTDTQYF.

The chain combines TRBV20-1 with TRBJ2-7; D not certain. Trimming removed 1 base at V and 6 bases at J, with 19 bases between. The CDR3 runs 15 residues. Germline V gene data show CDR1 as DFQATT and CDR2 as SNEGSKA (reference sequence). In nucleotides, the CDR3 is TGCAGTGCTAGAGGAGCAGGAGTGCTCGCCGGCGAGCAGTACTTC. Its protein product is CSARGAGVLAGEQYF.

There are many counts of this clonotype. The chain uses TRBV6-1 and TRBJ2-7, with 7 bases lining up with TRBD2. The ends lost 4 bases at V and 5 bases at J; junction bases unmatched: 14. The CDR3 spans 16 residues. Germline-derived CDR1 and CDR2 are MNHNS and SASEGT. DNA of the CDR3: TGTGCCAGCAGTGGATACCCTAGCGGCCGGGAGGACGAGCAGTACTTC. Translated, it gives CASSGYPSGREDEQYF.

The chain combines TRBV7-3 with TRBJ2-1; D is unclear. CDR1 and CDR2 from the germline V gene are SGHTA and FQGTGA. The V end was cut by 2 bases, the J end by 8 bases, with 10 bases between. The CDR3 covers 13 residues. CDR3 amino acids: CASSLGMSDEQFF. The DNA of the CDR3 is TGTGCCAGCAGCTTAGGGATGAGCGATGAGCAGTTCTTC.

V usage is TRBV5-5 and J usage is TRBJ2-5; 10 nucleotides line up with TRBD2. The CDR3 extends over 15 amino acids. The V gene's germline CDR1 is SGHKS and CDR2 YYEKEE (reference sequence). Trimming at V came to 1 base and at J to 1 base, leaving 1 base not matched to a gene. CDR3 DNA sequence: TGTGCCAGCAGCTTGACTAGCGGGGTCCAAGAGACCCAGTACTTC. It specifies CASSLTSGVQETQYF.

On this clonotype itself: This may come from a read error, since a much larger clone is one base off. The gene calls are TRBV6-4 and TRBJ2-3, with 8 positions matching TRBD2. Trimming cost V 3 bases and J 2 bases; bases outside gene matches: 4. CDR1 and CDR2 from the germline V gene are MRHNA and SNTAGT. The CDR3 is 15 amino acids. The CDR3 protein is CASSESAGVTDTQYF. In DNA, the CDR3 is TGTGCCAGCAGTGAATCAGCGGGGGTCACAGATACGCAGTATTTT.

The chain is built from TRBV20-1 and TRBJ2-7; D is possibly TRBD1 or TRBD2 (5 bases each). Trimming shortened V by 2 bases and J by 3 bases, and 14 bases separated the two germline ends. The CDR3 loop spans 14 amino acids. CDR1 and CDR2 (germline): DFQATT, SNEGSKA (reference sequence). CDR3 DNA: TGCAGTGCTAGAAATAGGGAGACAGACTACGAGCAGTACTTC. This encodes CSARNRETDYEQYF.

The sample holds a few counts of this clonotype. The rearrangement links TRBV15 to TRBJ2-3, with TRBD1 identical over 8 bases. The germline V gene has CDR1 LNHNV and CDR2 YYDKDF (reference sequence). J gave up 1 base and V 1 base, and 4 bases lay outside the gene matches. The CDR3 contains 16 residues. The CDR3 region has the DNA TGTGCCACCAGCAGAGGTTCGGACAGGGGCACAGATACGCAGTATTTT. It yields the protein CATSRGSDRGTDTQYF.

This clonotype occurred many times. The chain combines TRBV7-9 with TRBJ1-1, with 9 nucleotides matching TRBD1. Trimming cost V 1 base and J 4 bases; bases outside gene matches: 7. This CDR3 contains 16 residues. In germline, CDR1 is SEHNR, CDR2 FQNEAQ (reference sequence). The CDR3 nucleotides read TGTGCCAGCAGCTTAGAACAGGGGGCGATAGGCACTGAAGCTTTCTTT. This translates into CASSLEQGAIGTEAFF. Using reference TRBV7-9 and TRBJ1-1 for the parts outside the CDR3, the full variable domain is DTGVSQNPRHKITKRGQNVTFRCDPISEHNRLYWYRQTLGQGPEFLTYFQNEAQLEKSRLLSDRFSAERPKGSFSTLEIQRTEQGDSAMYLCASSLEQGAIGTEAFFGQGTRLTVV.

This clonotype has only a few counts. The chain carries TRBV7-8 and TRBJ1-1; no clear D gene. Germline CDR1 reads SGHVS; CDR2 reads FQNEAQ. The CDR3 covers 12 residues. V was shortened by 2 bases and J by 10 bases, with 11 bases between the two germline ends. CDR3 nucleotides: TGTGCCAGCAGCTTAATTATGGTTGGAGCTTTCTTT. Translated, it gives CASSLIMVGAFF.

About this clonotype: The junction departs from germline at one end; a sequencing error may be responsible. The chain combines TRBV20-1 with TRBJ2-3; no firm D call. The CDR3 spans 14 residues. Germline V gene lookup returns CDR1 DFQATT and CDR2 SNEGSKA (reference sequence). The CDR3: CSAREWSSTVTQYF. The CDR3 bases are TGCAGTGCTAGAGAGTGGAGTAGCACAGTTACGCAGTATTTT.

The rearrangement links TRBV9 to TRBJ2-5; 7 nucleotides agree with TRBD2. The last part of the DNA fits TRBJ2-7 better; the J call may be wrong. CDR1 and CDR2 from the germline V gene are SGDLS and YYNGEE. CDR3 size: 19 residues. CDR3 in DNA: TGTGCCAGCAGCGTAGTGGGGGGAGGAAGGGAGGGACGTGCCTACGAGCAGTACTTC. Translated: CASSVVGGGREGRAYEQYF.

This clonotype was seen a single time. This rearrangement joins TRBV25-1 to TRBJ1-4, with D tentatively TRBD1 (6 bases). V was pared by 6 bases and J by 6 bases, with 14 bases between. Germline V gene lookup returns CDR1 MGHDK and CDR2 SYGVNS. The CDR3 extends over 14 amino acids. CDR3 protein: CASRDTGTHEKLFF. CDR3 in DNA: TGTGCCAGCAGAGACACAGGGACCCATGAAAAACTGTTTTTT.

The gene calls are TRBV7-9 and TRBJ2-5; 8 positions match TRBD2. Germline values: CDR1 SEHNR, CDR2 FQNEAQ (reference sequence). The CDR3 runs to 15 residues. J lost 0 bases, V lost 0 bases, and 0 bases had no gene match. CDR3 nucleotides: TGTGCCAGCAGCTTAGCACTAGCGGACCAAGAGACCCAGTACTTC. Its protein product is CASSLALADQETQYF.

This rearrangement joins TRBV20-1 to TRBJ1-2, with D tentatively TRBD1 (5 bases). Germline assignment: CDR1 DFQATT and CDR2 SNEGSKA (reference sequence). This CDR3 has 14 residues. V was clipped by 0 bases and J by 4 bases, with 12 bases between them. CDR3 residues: CSARDPRGSYGYTF. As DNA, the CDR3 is TGCAGTGCTAGAGATCCCCGGGGGTCCTATGGCTACACCTTC.

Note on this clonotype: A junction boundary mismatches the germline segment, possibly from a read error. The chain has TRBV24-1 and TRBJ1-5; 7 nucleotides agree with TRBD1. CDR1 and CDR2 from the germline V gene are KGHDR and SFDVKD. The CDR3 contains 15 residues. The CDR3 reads CATSDGGQPNQPRHF. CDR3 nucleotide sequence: TGTGCCACCAGTGACGGGGGACAGCCGAATCAGCCCCGGCATTTT.

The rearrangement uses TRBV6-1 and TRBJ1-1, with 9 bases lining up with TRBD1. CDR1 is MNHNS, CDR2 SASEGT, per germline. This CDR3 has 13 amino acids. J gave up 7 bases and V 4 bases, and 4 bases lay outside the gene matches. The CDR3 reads CASSAGQGSEAFF. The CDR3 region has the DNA TGTGCCAGCAGTGCAGGACAGGGGAGTGAAGCTTTCTTT.

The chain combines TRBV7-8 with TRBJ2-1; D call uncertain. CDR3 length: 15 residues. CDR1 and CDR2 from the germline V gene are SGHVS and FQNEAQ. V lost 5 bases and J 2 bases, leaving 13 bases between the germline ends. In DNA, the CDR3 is TGTGCCAGCAGCCCAGTAGCAGGTACCTACAATGAGCAGTTCTTC. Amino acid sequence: CASSPVAGTYNEQFF.

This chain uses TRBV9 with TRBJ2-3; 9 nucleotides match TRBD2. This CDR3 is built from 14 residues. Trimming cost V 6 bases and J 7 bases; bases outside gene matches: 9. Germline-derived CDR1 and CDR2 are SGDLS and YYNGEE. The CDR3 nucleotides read TGTGCCAGCAATACGGGCGGGGGGGCTTATACGCAGTATTTT. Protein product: CASNTGGGAYTQYF.

CDR3 DNA: TGTGCCAGCAGTTCCGAATTAGGGACCGGGGAGCTGTTTTTT. The encoded protein is CASSSELGTGELFF. The chain has TRBV27 and TRBJ2-2; D remains unclear. Per germline, CDR1 MNHEY and CDR2 SMNVEV (reference sequence). V lost 4 bases, J lost 5 bases, and 11 bases lay in between. This CDR3 is built from 14 residues.

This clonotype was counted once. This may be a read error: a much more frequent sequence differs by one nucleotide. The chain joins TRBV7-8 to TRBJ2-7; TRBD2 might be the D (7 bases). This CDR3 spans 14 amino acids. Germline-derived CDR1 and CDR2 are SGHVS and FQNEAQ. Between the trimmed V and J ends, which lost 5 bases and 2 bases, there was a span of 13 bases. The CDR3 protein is CASSPEGGTYEQYF. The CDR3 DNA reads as TGTGCCAGCAGCCCAGAGGGGGGGACCTACGAGCAGTACTTC.

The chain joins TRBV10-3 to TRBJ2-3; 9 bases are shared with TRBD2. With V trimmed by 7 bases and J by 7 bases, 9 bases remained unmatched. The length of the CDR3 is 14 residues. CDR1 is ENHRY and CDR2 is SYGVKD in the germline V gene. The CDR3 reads CAIMNISGGNTQYF. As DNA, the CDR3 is TGTGCCATCATGAACATTAGCGGGGGAAATACGCAGTATTTT.

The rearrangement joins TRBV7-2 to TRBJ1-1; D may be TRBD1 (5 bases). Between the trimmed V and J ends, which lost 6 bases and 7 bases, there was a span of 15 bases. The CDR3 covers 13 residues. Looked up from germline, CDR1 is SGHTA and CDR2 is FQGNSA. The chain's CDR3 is CASSPGRGVEAFF. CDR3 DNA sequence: TGTGCCAGCAGTCCCGGTCGGGGCGTTGAAGCTTTCTTT.

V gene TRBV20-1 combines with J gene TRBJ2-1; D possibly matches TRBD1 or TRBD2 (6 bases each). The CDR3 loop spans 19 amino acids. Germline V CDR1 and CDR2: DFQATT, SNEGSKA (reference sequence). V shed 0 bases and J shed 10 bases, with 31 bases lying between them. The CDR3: CSARDGGGTGASQLEEQFF. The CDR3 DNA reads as TGCAGTGCTAGAGATGGAGGGGGAACGGGAGCCTCTCAATTGGAGGAGCAGTTCTTC.